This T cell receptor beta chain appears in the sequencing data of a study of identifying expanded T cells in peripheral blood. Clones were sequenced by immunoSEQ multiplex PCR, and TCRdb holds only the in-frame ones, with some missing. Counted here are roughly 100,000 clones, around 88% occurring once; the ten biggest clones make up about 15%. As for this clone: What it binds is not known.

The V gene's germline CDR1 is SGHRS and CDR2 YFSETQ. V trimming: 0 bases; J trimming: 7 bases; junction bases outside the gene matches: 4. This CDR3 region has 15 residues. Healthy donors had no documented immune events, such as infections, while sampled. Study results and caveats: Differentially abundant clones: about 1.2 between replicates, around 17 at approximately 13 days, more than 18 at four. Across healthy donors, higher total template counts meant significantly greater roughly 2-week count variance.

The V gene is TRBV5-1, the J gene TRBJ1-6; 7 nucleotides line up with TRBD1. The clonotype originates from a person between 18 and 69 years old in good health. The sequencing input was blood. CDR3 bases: TGCGCCAGCAGCTTGGGACAGGGCGCCAATTCACCCCTCCACTTT. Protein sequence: CASSLGQGANSPLHF.